Listed below are T cell receptor beta chains from one sample, sequenced in a study of CD8+ T cells in alopecia areata. Using immunoSEQ multiplex PCR, the repertoire was profiled, and TCRdb retains in-frame clones only, with some absent. The sample includes about 110,000 clones, about four fifths of them seen just once. The material sequenced was CD8+ T cells sorted from blood, taken at week 24, from a patient treated with tofacitinib. These receptors came from a human donor with alopecia areata. Both conserved end residues are part of each CDR3.

v_gene	j_gene	CDR3aa
TRBV29-1	TRBJ2-7	CSVETEFYEQYF
TRBV5-6	TRBJ2-1	CASRDGTSGFSYNEQFF
TRBV7-9	TRBJ2-1	CASSFPTSGGAFSEQFF
TRBV6-5	TRBJ2-3	CASSRVYTSTDTQYF
TRBV7-9	TRBJ1-1	CASSSTPGTGGRPTEAFF
TRBV5-1	TRBJ1-4	CASSPGQGQDEKLFF
TRBV29-1	TRBJ2-7	CSVSGGRPEQYF
TRBV7-8	TRBJ1-1	CASRSQGGTEAFF
TRBV29-1	TRBJ2-3	CSVEPGGVGDTQYF
TRBV6-5	TRBJ1-2	CASSYSGLGPDGYTF